What follows describes a single T cell receptor beta chain. The data were taken from a study of response to subunit inactivated influenza vaccine. The V end lost 3 bases, the J end lost 3 bases, and 13 bases lay between the germline ends. Germline-derived CDR1 and CDR2 are SGDLS and YYNGEE. CDR3 size: 14 residues. In TCRdb, the RT-PCR reads were re-called with MiXCR into one record per CDR3 protein. This sample carries around 570,000 distinct CDR3 sequences, around 10% of them seen once, and the ten largest clones take 11%. The same sample was also studied in work on T cells expressing NK-cell markers. That study reports: It was by 5'RACE template switching with UMIs that TCR beta cDNA was made. Uncertainty persisted over the HCMV specificity of expanded NKG2C+ T cell clones.

The chain is built from TRBV9 and TRBJ2-7; D tentatively fits TRBD1 or TRBD2 (5 bases each). The sequence came from a man between 50 and 59 years old who received an inactivated influenza vaccine. Sequencing used PBMCs from blood, obtained on the day of vaccination. CDR3 protein: CASSAGTEYYEQYF. Written as DNA, the CDR3 is TGTGCCAGCAGCGCCGGGACCGAATACTACGAGCAGTACTTC.